This T cell receptor (beta chain) originates from a study of CD8 T cells in Susac syndrome. In germline, CDR1 is LGHNA, CDR2 YNFKEQ. The V gene lost 4 bases and the J gene lost 1 base, with 15 bases spanning the gap. The CDR3 is 16 amino acids. This clonotype was recorded only once. RNA, at about 0.45 to 1 ug, was reverse transcribed with random hexamers. TCRdb re-called the immunoSEQ multiplex PCR reads with MiXCR, one entry per CDR3 protein. This sample has tens of thousands of distinct CDR3 sequences, with 85% to 95% found just once. TCR beta sequences were obtained from blood CD8+ and CD4+ T cells.

The receptor was derived from a human donor with Susac syndrome. The chain carries TRBV4-2 and TRBJ2-3, with D possibly being TRBD2 (7 bases). Sequencing input: CD4+ T cells from PBMCs. DNA of the CDR3: TGTGCCAGCAGCCTACCCGGCGGGGGCGGCACAGATACGCAGTATTTT. Translated, it gives CASSLPGGGGTDTQYF.